Here is one T cell receptor beta chain with its context. The table lists this clonotype with many counts. Its binding antigen is unknown. No clone much larger than this one lies a single base away; base qualities are absent. This entry comes from a study of T cells in Graves' hyperthyroidism and ophthalmopathy (dated by TCRdb to between 2018 and 2021). In terms of the full investigation: Peripheral blood samples were taken at initial diagnosis, before any treatment was given. The paper reports TCR Vbeta CDR3 sequencing of about 140 peripheral blood samples: over 40 ophthalmopathy, approximately 74 hyperthyroidism and approximately 17 progressor patients. Thyroid tissue and blood T-cell repertoires from about six Graves' hyperthyroidism patients were also compared in the study. To identify distinguishing TCR V-J signatures, a discovery cohort of 95 to 100 patients was used, comprising 40 to 45 with Graves' ophthalmopathy and around 60 with stable Graves' hyperthyroidism. The 95 to 100 discovery patients were randomly divided into training and test sets at a 7:3 ratio. Whether ophthalmopathy could be predicted prospectively was tested in an independent validation cohort made up of 18 hyperthyroidism patients plus 17 patients who later progressed to ophthalmopathy. Following sampling, methimazole starting at 30 mg daily was given to hyperthyroidism patients, and high-dose intravenous methylprednisolone was given to ophthalmopathy patients. Results the study describes overall, beyond this receptor: A model built on a 13 V-J signature distinguished ophthalmopathy from stable hyperthyroidism, reaching roughly 88% sensitivity and about 81% specificity in cross-validation and 80%/75% in testing. Most expanded thyroid clonotypes (frequency above 0.001) were also detected in blood, suggesting blood repertoires may reflect thyroid immune responses. No statistical method was used to fix the sample size in advance, and group allocation was not hidden from the investigators. During validation, the model predicted progression to ophthalmopathy a median of around 7 months ahead of onset, with around 71% sensitivity and less than 85% specificity.

Stable Graves' hyperthyroidism was defined as no progression to ophthalmopathy during 18 months of follow-up. Hyperthyroidism patients were aged 18 to 65 years and newly diagnosed, with disease duration of less than 2 months. Patients with uncontrolled infections, other autoimmune diseases, pregnancy or lactation were excluded. Clinical symptoms, serum thyroxine and TRAb, thyroid ultrasound, and orbital computed tomography formed the basis for the diagnoses. PBMCs were isolated from 7.5 to 10 ml of fresh peripheral blood by Ficoll-Paque density gradient centrifugation. Trizol reagent was used to extract total RNA, and RNA quality was then checked on an Agilent 2100 Bioanalyzer. The TCR beta CDR3 regions were amplified from the RNA transcripts. The TCR CDR3 was subjected to a first round of RT-PCR using the HTBI primer set and the Qiagen OneStep RT-PCR kit. Libraries were constructed in a second round of multiplex PCR, after which size selection and purification were carried out. Libraries were sequenced paired-end with 100 bp reads on an Illumina HiSeq2000. From the authors' description of their analysis: SOAPnuke was used to process the raw data, throwing out any read that contained adapters or uncalled bases, had a mean Phred below 15, or lacked an exact constant-primer or identifier match. COPE v1.2.5 was used to merge high-quality paired reads, and clonotypes were defined as unique nucleotide sequences. Clonotypes were aligned to IMGT TRBV, TRBD and TRBJ reference segments using MiTCR v1.1. Only V-J combinations with frequency above 0.0001, covering about 99% of repertoires, were analysed. The TCS score was defined as F50 (clonal expansion) divided by E x V (chaos), with BLOSUM62-based TCRdist calculated between CDR3 peptides within each V-J. Welch's t-statistics and random forest reduced some 510 V-J features to 13, which were used in a naive Bayes classifier (R e1071). TCRdb reprocessed the public reads (quality trimming at Q25 with fastp, clone calling with MiXCR) and kept in-frame beta chains. For every CDR3 protein sequence, its rows merge into one entry that carries the most common genes and DNA. V and J calls and clone size were set by TCRdb, not the authors. Here the sample has around 690,000 distinct CDR3 sequences; roughly a sixth occur a single time. The ten largest clones represent roughly a sixth of the sample.

The sample consisted of blood. The TCR sequence derives from a man aged 50 to 59 with Graves' hyperthyroidism.

The DNA is TGTGCCAGCAGGACCACCGGGAGTTCCTACGAGCAGTACTTC. It specifies CASRTTGSSYEQYF. The chain is encoded by TRBV2 joined to TRBJ2-7, and TRBD2 may be the D gene, going by 6 matching bases. Deletion took 6 bases off V and 1 base off J, with a span of 13 bases between the germline ends. Taken from cysteine to phenylalanine, the CDR3 has 14 residues. Only the CDR3 portion is preserved as DNA: 42 bases, with reading frame beginning at the first base. CDR1 and CDR2, looked up from the germline V gene, are SNHLY and FYNNEI.